This T cell receptor beta chain was sequenced in a study of OX40 agonist ivuxolimab in advanced cancers. Clones were sequenced by immunoSEQ multiplex PCR, and TCRdb holds only the in-frame ones, with some missing. The sample has tens of thousands of clones; 85% to 90% are singletons. As concerns this clone: Antigen specificity is unknown.

Per germline, CDR1 SGHRS and CDR2 YFSETQ. The CDR3 covers 15 residues. After removal of 0 bases from V and 3 bases from J, the junction contained 6 bases not matched to a gene. Whole-study results and caveats: Among the lowest peripheral clonal expansion occurred in 0.1-3.0 mg/kg partial responders.

This specimen consisted of CD4+ or CD8+ T cells sorted from blood, obtained in a trial of the OX40 agonist ivuxolimab. The chain recombines TRBV5-1 with TRBJ2-7, with TRBD2 matching over 7 bases. This receptor was taken from an adult with an advanced solid tumor such as melanoma, head and neck, liver or kidney cancer. In nucleotides, the CDR3 is TGCGCCAGCAGCTTGGCGCCGGGACTAATCTACGAGCAGTACTTC. Translation gives CASSLAPGLIYEQYF.